The present TCR beta chain was sequenced within a study of T cell responses to AZD1222 COVID-19 vaccine. Regarding the study as a whole: Donors skewed white British and female; clonal diversity was possibly underestimated. The reported proportion of spike-specific TCRs targeting unmutated variant regions was nearly half.

Libraries were prepared by immunoSEQ multiplex PCR; TCRdb keeps only in-frame clonotypes and omits some of them. This table holds some 120,000 clones, about 90% found once. Worth noting for this clone: The antigen is undetermined.

Trimming pared 6 bases from V and 2 bases from J, leaving 13 bases between. Germline V gene data show CDR1 as SQVTM and CDR2 as ANQGSEA. The CDR3 loop spans 13 amino acids. This receptor was taken from an adult in good health. The specimen was peripheral blood, collected on day 0 of AZD1222 vaccination. The chain combines TRBV29-1 with TRBJ2-5; possible D gene TRBD2, 5 bases. This chain's CDR3 is CSVDRLPQETQYF. The CDR3 coding sequence is TGCAGCGTCGACCGACTACCACAAGAGACCCAGTACTTC.